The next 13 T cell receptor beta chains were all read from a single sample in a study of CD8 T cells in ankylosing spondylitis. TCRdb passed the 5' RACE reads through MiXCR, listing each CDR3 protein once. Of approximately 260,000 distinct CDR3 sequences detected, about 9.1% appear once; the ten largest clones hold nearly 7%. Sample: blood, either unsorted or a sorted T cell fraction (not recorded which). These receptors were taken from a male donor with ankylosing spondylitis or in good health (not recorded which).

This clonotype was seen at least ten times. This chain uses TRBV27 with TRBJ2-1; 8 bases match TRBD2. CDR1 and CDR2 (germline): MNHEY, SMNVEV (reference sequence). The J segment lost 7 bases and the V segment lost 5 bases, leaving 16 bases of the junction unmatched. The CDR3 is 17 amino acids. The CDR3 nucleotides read TGTGCCAGCAGTCCCCGGGGGGCTAGCGGGTCCGGTAATGAGCAGTTCTTC. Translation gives CASSPRGASGSGNEQFF.

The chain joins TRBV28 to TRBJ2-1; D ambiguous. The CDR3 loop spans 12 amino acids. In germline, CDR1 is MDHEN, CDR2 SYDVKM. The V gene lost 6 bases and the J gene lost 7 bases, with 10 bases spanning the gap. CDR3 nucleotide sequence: TGTGCCAGCAGAGGACCCCTAAATGAGCAGTTCTTC. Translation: CASRGPLNEQFF.

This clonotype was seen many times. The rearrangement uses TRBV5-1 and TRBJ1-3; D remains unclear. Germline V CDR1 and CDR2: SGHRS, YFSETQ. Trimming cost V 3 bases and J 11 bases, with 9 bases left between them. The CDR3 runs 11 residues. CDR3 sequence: CASSSDTAIYF. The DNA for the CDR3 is TGCGCCAGCAGCTCGGATACGGCCATATATTTT.

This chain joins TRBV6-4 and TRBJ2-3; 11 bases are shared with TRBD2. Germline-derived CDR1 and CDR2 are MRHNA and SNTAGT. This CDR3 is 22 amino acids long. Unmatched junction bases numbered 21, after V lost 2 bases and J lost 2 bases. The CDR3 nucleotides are TGTGCCAGCAGTGACCACAGAGGGTCGGGACTAGCGGTCCAAGGGGCCACAGATACGCAGTATTTT. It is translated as CASSDHRGSGLAVQGATDTQYF.

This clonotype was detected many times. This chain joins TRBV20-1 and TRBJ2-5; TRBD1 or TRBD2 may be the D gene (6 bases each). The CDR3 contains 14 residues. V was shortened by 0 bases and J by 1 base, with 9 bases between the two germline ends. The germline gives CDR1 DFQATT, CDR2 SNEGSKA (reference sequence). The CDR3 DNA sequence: TGCAGTGCTAGAGATAGGGGGGCCCAAGAGACCCAGTACTTC. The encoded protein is CSARDRGAQETQYF.

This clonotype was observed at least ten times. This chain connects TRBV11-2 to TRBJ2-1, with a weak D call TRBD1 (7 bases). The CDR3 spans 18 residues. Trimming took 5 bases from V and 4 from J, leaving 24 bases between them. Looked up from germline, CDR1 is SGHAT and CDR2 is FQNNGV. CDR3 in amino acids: CASSIRGGGTRRYNEQFF. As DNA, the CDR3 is TGTGCCAGCAGCATTCGAGGGGGCGGGACAAGACGGTACAATGAGCAGTTCTTC.

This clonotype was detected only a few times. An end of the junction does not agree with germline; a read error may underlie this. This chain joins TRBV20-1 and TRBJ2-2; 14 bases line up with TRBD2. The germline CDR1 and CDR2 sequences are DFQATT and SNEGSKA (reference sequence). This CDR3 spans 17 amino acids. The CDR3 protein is CCARGGLAGVRTGELFF. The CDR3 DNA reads TGCTGTGCTAGAGGGGGACTAGCGGGGGTTCGGACCGGGGAGCTGTTTTTT.

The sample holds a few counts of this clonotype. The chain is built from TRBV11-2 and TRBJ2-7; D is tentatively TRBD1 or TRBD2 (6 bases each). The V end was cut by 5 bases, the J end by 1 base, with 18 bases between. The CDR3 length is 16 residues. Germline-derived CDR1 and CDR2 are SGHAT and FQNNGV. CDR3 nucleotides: TGTGCCAGCAGCCACAACCGTACAGGGAGGTCCTACGAGCAGTACTTC. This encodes CASSHNRTGRSYEQYF.

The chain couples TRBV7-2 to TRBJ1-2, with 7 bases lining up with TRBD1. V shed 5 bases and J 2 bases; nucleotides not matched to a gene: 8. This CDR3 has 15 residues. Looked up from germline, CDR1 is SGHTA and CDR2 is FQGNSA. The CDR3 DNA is TGTGCCAGCAGCCCCGGGACAGCTCGGAACTATGGCTACACCTTC. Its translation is CASSPGTARNYGYTF.

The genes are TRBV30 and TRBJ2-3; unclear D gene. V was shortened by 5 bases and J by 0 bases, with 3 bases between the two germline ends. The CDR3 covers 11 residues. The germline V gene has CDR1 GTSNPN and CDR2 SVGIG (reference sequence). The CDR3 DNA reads TGTGCCTGGGAAAGCACAGATACGCAGTATTTT. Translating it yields CAWESTDTQYF.

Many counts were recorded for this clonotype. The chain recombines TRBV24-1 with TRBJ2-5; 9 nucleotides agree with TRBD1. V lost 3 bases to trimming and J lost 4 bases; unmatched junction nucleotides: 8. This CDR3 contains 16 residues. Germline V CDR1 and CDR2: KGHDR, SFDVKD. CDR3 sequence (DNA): TGTGCCACCAGTGATCCGGGACAGGGATTCGGAGAGACCCAGTACTTC. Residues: CATSDPGQGFGETQYF.

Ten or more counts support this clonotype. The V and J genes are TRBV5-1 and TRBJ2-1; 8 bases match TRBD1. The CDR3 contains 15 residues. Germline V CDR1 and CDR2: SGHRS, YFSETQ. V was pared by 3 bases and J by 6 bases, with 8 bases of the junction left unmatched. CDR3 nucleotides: TGCGCCAGCAGCTCACAGGGGGAATTCCCCAATGAGCAGTTCTTC. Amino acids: CASSSQGEFPNEQFF.

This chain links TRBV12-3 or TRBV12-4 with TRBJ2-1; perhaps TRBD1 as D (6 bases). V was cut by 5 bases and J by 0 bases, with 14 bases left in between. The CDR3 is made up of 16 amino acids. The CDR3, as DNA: TGTGCCAGCAGTCAGACAGGTAGGAGCTCCTACAATGAGCAGTTCTTC. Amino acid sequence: CASSQTGRSSYNEQFF.